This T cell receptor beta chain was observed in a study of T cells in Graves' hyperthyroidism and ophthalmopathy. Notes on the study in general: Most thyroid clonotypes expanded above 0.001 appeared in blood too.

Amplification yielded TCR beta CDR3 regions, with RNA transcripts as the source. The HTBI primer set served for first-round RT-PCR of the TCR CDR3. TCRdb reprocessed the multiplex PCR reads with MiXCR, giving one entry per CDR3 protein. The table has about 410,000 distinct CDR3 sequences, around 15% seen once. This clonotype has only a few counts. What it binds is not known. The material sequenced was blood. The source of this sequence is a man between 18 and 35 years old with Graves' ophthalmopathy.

The chain's CDR3 is CAWRSGTGGGYTF. The CDR3 nucleotides are TGTGCCTGGAGGTCCGGGACAGGGGGAGGCTACACCTTC. The chain recombines TRBV30 with TRBJ1-2, with 11 bases identical to TRBD1. The CDR3 spans 13 residues. The trim removed 3 bases at V and 8 bases at J, leaving 5 bases unmatched. Germline assignment: CDR1 GTSNPN and CDR2 SVGIG (reference sequence).